The present T cell receptor beta chain was sequenced within a study of blood T cell repertoires in COVID-19 (dated by TCRdb to about 2020). About the study as a whole: Samples from collaborators originated in the United States, Italy and Spain and spanned both the acute and convalescent phases of COVID-19. The prospective study material was composed of cDNA or gDNA derived from T cells, B-cell-depleted T cells, or PBMCs. Subjects who had been exposed to COVID-19, were actively infected with it, or had recovered from it provided the deeply sampled blood TCRbeta repertoires that made up the dataset. The repertoires were released in a freely available public database meant as a resource for research on the immune response to SARS-CoV-2. Samples came from the ongoing ImmuneRACE study (first 160 participants) plus 1,254 subjects from 6 global collaborators. A de-identified subject ID, COVID-19 status, age in years and sex were almost always included in the sample metadata. Where available, HLA class I and class II types were taken from metadata supplied by the sample provider and were not determined by assay-based typing.

V sheds 3 bases and J sheds 6 bases, leaving 14 bases between their ends. Taken from cysteine to phenylalanine, the CDR3 has 15 residues. Left in the record is the CDR3 DNA by itself, 45 bases read in frame from the first base. CDR1 and CDR2 (MGHRA, YSYEKL) derive from the germline V gene. General study outcomes and caveats: How much clinical and demographic metadata was included differed by source and by participant, and the metadata was provided uncurated.

The immunoSEQ Assay, a bias-controlled multiplex PCR, was used to amplify TCRbeta CDR3 regions from genomic DNA. From the authors' description of their analysis: The number of nucleated cells in each sample was estimated by amplification of reference gene primers within the assay. To quantify the absolute abundance of each unique TCRbeta CDR3 rearrangement, sequence reads were collapsed and filtered. Productive Simpson clonality was computed per sample as the square root of Simpson's diversity index over productive rearrangements. Imported from immuneACCESS, the table was reduced by TCRdb to in-frame sequences with V and J called. These copies leave out some clones; in studies compared against another copy, an unresolved V gene accounts for under half, and the cause of the remainder is not known. Clone size and the V and J calls come from that table; the DNA yielded D and trimming. Present in this sample are over 250,000 clones, about 89% of which were seen just once. Under 10% of the sample lies in the top ten.

This clone was seen a handful of times. Its antigen is currently not known. No base quality values were provided; no much bigger clone lies one nucleotide off. Enrolling through a virtual design, the prospective study's participants ranged in age from roughly 18 to 90 years and lived across roughly 23 United States geographic areas. In the prospective study, cohorts were assigned on the basis of participant-reported clinical history obtained from a screening survey and a study questionnaire. For ImmuneRACE Cohort 3, a participant was defined as recovered based on two consecutive negative NP/OP PCR tests, clearance by a healthcare professional, or resolution of symptoms. In the prospective study, whole blood, serum and a nasopharyngeal or oropharyngeal swab were collected from each participant by mobile phlebotomists. Prospective study participants could optionally give additional blood draws and questionnaires over an approximately 2-month period. Before DNA extraction, prospective study blood samples were shipped either frozen or at room temperature.

The source material was PBMCs or T cells enriched from blood (not recorded which). This clonotype was sampled from a man in his forties who had recovered from COVID-19. In this chain, TRBV4-1 is recombined with TRBJ2-2; a weak D assignment points to TRBD2 (5 bases agree). The CDR3 protein: CASSQLTSASGELFF. The nucleotide sequence reads TGCGCCAGCAGCCAGTTAACTAGTGCCTCCGGGGAGCTGTTTTTT.